The 32 T cell receptor beta chains listed next were all sequenced from one sample in a study of T cell therapy after organ transplantation. Time point described: 20-29 weeks after completion of therapy. These receptors' targets are unknown. This table comes from immunoSEQ multiplex PCR, and its TCRdb copy is limited to in-frame clones, with some not included. Among roughly 20,000 clones listed, 84% were seen once. This sample comprised CD8+ T cells from blood, obtained after autologous CMV-specific T cell therapy. Every receptor here comes from a human patient who had received a solid organ transplant and had CMV disease. Part of the T cells may come from the graft donor.

The gene calls are TRBV20-1 and TRBJ2-1; possibly TRBD1 for D (5 bases). Trimming shortened V by 5 bases and J by 15 bases, and 17 bases separated the two germline ends. Germline V gene lookup returns CDR1 DFQATT and CDR2 SNEGSKA (reference sequence). This CDR3 spans 11 amino acids. The DNA for the CDR3 is TGCAGTGCTCGCCAGGGCCCCAAGGGGTTCTTC. Its protein is CSARQGPKGFF.

The J gene is TRBJ2-7, the V gene TRBV5-1; no clear D gene. Germline V lookup: CDR1 SGHRS, CDR2 YFSETQ. Trimming took 2 bases from V and 3 from J, leaving 12 bases between them. The CDR3 runs to 14 residues. In DNA form, the CDR3 reads TGCGCCAGCAGCTTCCCAGGTAAAGGCTACGAGCAGTACTTC. It specifies CASSFPGKGYEQYF.

About this clone itself: An end of the junction does not agree with germline; a read error may underlie this. CDR3 protein: CASSFQGADYEQYF. The CDR3 DNA sequence: TGTGCCAGCAGCTTCCAGGGTGCCGACTACGAGCAGTACTTC. The V call is TRBV5-1, the J call TRBJ2-7, with D possibly TRBD1 on 5 matching bases. The CDR3 spans 14 residues. The germline gives CDR1 SGHRS, CDR2 YFSETQ.

The chain employs TRBV4-3 and TRBJ1-1, with a possible D match to TRBD1 (5 bases). The CDR3 runs 15 residues. Germline-derived CDR1 and CDR2 are LGHNA and YSLEER. Trimming cost V 0 bases and J 5 bases, with 13 bases left between them. Here the CDR3 DNA reads TGCGCCAGCAGCCAAGATGCAAGGGGCGGTACTGAAGCTTTCTTT. Protein: CASSQDARGGTEAFF.

This clone showed up just once. The J gene is TRBJ1-6, the V gene TRBV7-9; D might be TRBD1 (5 bases). This CDR3 contains 14 residues. CDR1 and CDR2 from the germline V gene are SEHNR and FQNEAQ (reference sequence). V lost 0 bases to trimming and J lost 10 bases, with 10 bases between them. The CDR3 reads CASSLAGERSPLHF. CDR3 nucleotides: TGTGCCAGCAGCTTAGCAGGGGAAAGGTCACCCCTCCACTTT.

The chain uses TRBV6-1 and TRBJ1-5; TRBD1 might be the D (6 bases). Trimming took off 0 bases at V and 6 bases at J, with 15 bases between the two ends. Per the germline V gene, CDR1 is MNHNS and CDR2 is SASEGT. The CDR3 extends over 16 amino acids. The CDR3 region has the DNA TGTGCCAGCAGTGAAGCTTATAGGGGGGCCATTCAGCCCCAGCATTTT. It translates to CASSEAYRGAIQPQHF.

The chain combines TRBV6-4 with TRBJ1-2; D call uncertain. Per the germline V gene, CDR1 is MRHNA and CDR2 is SNTAGT. Trimming took 5 bases from V and 5 from J, leaving 15 bases between them. The CDR3 has 14 residues. The CDR3 spells CASSYGEGKYGYTF. The CDR3 DNA follows: TGTGCCAGCAGTTACGGGGAGGGAAAATATGGCTACACCTTC.

CDR3 protein: CASSFWGLDRVNTGELFF. The CDR3 DNA follows: TGTGCCAGCAGCTTCTGGGGTCTAGACAGGGTGAACACCGGGGAGCTGTTTTTT. This chain links TRBV13 with TRBJ2-2; 7 bases are shared with TRBD1. CDR1 and CDR2 from the germline V gene are PRHDT and FYEKMQ (reference sequence). After removal of 3 bases from V and 1 base from J, the junction contained 11 bases not matched to a gene. CDR3 size: 18 residues.

V gene TRBV4-2 combines with J gene TRBJ2-7, with D uncertain. There are 14 residues in the CDR3. CDR1 and CDR2 from the germline V gene are LGHNA and YNFKEQ. V lost 0 bases and J 3 bases, leaving 9 bases between the germline ends. CDR3 coding DNA: TGTGCCAGCAGCCAAGAAGACCTATACTACGAGCAGTACTTC. It encodes CASSQEDLYYEQYF.

The chain is built from TRBV4-1 and TRBJ2-7; the D is unclear. This CDR3 has 12 residues. Germline V lookup: CDR1 MGHRA, CDR2 YSYEKL. Between the trimmed V and J ends, which lost 1 base and 7 bases, there was a span of 8 bases. CDR3 sequence (DNA): TGCGCCAGCAGCCAAGCGTACGGGGAGCAGTACTTC. Translating it yields CASSQAYGEQYF.

This clone was seen just once. The chain has TRBV28 and TRBJ2-7; D may be TRBD2 (6 bases). The V end lost 6 bases, the J end lost 7 bases, and 7 bases lay between the germline ends. The CDR3 extends over 10 amino acids. Germline V CDR1 and CDR2: MDHEN, SYDVKM. CDR3 nucleotides: TGTGCCAGCAGCCGGGGGGAGCAGTACTTC. As protein: CASSRGEQYF.

This chain connects TRBV7-3 to TRBJ1-1; tentative D call: TRBD1 (6 bases). Germline V lookup: CDR1 SGHTA, CDR2 FQGTGA. The CDR3 is made up of 14 amino acids. Trimming took off 3 bases at V and 0 bases at J, with 8 bases between the two ends. The CDR3: CASSLTGLNTEAFF. The CDR3 bases are TGTGCCAGCAGCTTGACAGGACTGAACACTGAAGCTTTCTTT.

The rearrangement uses TRBV27 and TRBJ2-5; D possibly corresponds to TRBD1 (5 bases). This CDR3 region has 14 residues. Germline loops: CDR1 MNHEY, CDR2 SMNVEV (reference sequence). Trimming took off 5 bases at V and 1 base at J, with 11 bases between the two ends. CDR3 bases: TGTGCCAGCAGTCAAGACAGACTCCAAGAGACCCAGTACTTC. Residues: CASSQDRLQETQYF.

Here the CDR3 DNA reads TGTGCCGCAGACCGGGACTCAAACTATGGCTACACCTTC. As protein: CAADRDSNYGYTF. The V and J genes are TRBV30 and TRBJ1-2, with D possibly matching TRBD1 (5 bases). Germline CDR1 GTSNPN, CDR2 SVGIG (reference sequence). Between the trimmed V and J ends, which lost 8 bases and 2 bases, there was a span of 15 bases. The CDR3 totals 13 residues.

V and J are TRBV5-6 and TRBJ2-1; D might be TRBD2 (5 bases). This CDR3 is built from 12 residues. V lost 2 bases, J lost 9 bases, and 9 bases lay in between. Germline loops: CDR1 SGHDT, CDR2 YYEEEE. CDR3 in DNA: TGTGCCAGCAGCTTCGGAGGCAGTGAGCAGTTCTTC. Translating gives CASSFGGSEQFF.

This clone was counted a single time. The rearrangement links TRBV30 to TRBJ2-7, with D hard to call. V lost 2 bases to trimming and J lost 7 bases, with 9 bases between them. This CDR3 comprises 11 residues. Germline V gives CDR1 GTSNPN, CDR2 SVGIG (reference sequence). The CDR3 protein is CAWSTFIEQYF. Here the CDR3 DNA reads TGTGCCTGGAGTACGTTTATAGAGCAGTACTTC.

The genes are TRBV4-2 and TRBJ2-3; 7 bases line up with TRBD1. Looked up from germline, CDR1 is LGHNA and CDR2 is YNFKEQ. With 6 bases clipped from V and 4 bases from J, the junction kept 13 bases outside the gene matches. CDR3 length equals 16 residues. CDR3 in DNA: TGTGCCAGCAGTGAAATCAGGGGGAAATACGCAGATACGCAGTATTTT. Translating gives CASSEIRGKYADTQYF.

The genes are TRBV5-6 and TRBJ2-5, with 12 bases fitting TRBD2. The germline gives CDR1 SGHDT, CDR2 YYEEEE. The CDR3 consists of 15 residues. V lost 6 bases to trimming and J lost 1 base; unmatched junction nucleotides: 4. The CDR3: CASTETSGGQETQYF. The CDR3 DNA sequence: TGTGCCAGCACCGAGACTAGCGGGGGCCAAGAGACCCAGTACTTC.

This chain uses TRBV9 with TRBJ2-1; D remains ambiguous. This CDR3 comprises 17 residues. Trimming stripped 2 bases from V and 0 bases from J, with 15 bases between. Germline V gives CDR1 SGDLS, CDR2 YYNGEE. The chain's CDR3 is CASSVGSYESSYNEQFF. CDR3 in DNA: TGTGCCAGCAGCGTCGGGTCGTACGAGAGCTCCTACAATGAGCAGTTCTTC.

This clone was seen a single time. This chain uses TRBV27 with TRBJ2-2; D possibly corresponds to TRBD1 (5 bases). Per the germline V gene, CDR1 is MNHEY and CDR2 is SMNVEV (reference sequence). The CDR3 totals 15 residues. Trimming took off 0 bases at V and 6 bases at J, with 11 bases between the two ends. CDR3 in DNA: TGTGCCAGCAGTTTATCCCCAGGGCCGGCCGGGGAGCTGTTTTTT. Protein sequence: CASSLSPGPAGELFF.

The genes are TRBV7-3 and TRBJ1-5; unclear D gene. V lost 5 bases to trimming and J lost 0 bases, with 8 bases between them. Germline V lookup: CDR1 SGHTA, CDR2 FQGTGA. The CDR3 runs 14 residues. The CDR3, as DNA: TGTGCCAGCAGCCAAATTTATAGCAATCAGCCCCAGCATTTT. This codes for CASSQIYSNQPQHF.

The chain joins TRBV6-5 to TRBJ1-3, with TRBD1 identical over 11 bases. The trim removed 8 bases at V and 5 bases at J, leaving 2 bases unmatched. The CDR3 spans 13 residues. Per germline, CDR1 MNHEY and CDR2 SVGAGI. CDR3 region: CASGQGARNTIYF. As DNA, the CDR3 is TGTGCCAGCGGACAGGGGGCGCGAAACACCATATATTTT.

The V call is TRBV23-1, the J call TRBJ1-1; 9 nucleotides match TRBD1. TRBV23-1 is given ORF status, its function remaining uncertain. This CDR3 contains 14 residues. J was trimmed by 5 bases and V by 6 bases; bases with no gene match: 7. The CDR3 DNA reads TGCGCCAGCAGACAACTAGGACAGGGGACTGAAGCTTTCTTT. The encoded protein is CASRQLGQGTEAFF.

The chain recombines TRBV6-5 with TRBJ2-1; possibly TRBD1 for D (5 bases). The germline CDR1 and CDR2 sequences are MNHEY and SVGAGI. The CDR3 is made up of 13 amino acids. Trimming shortened V by 5 bases and J by 5 bases, and 10 bases separated the two germline ends. The CDR3 region is CASSEGQHNEQFF. The CDR3 bases are TGTGCCAGCAGTGAAGGACAACACAATGAGCAGTTCTTC.

The genes are TRBV19 and TRBJ1-1, with 7 bases fitting TRBD1. CDR1 and CDR2 (germline): LNHDA, SQIVND (reference sequence). This CDR3 has 12 residues. Losses at the gene ends were 9 bases for V and 4 bases for J; bases not matched to a gene: 5. The CDR3 coding sequence is TGTGCCAGCCATACAGGGGCCACTGAAGCTTTCTTT. This encodes CASHTGATEAFF.

The CDR3 DNA is TGCGCCAGCAGCCAAGACAGTACATCCGGCTACGAGCAGTACTTC. Its protein product is CASSQDSTSGYEQYF. The chain has TRBV4-1 and TRBJ2-7, with no clear D. Trimming stripped 0 bases from V and 3 bases from J, with 12 bases between. This CDR3 spans 15 amino acids. Germline V gene data show CDR1 as MGHRA and CDR2 as YSYEKL.

The rearrangement uses TRBV15 and TRBJ1-4; 8 positions match TRBD1. The CDR3 consists of 16 residues. V dropped 1 base and J dropped 1; count of bases not matched to a gene: 2. Germline assignment: CDR1 LNHNV and CDR2 YYDKDF (reference sequence). The CDR3 nucleotides are TGTGCCACCAGCAGAGTGACAGGGGAAACTAATGAAAAACTGTTTTTT. Translation: CATSRVTGETNEKLFF.

The chain is built from TRBV7-8 and TRBJ2-7; tentatively, D is TRBD1 (6 bases). There are 15 residues in the CDR3. V lost 5 bases and J 2 bases, leaving 16 bases between the germline ends. The germline CDR1 and CDR2 sequences are SGHVS and FQNEAQ. CDR3 coding DNA: TGTGCCAGCAGCCCCCAGGGGACCCGGCCCTACGAGCAGTACTTC. This sequence encodes CASSPQGTRPYEQYF. The complete variable domain, with remaining parts taken from reference TRBV7-8 and TRBJ2-7, reads GAGVSQSPRYKVAKRGQDVALRCDPISGHVSLFWYQQALGQGPEFLTYFQNEAQLDKSGLPSDRFFAERPEGSVSTLKIQRTQQEDSAVYLCASSPQGTRPYEQYFGPGTRLTVT.

The sample holds one count of this clone. V usage is TRBV15 and J usage is TRBJ2-1; TRBD1 aligns across 11 bases. The CDR3 contains 13 residues. Germline assignment: CDR1 LNHNV and CDR2 YYDKDF (reference sequence). V shed 7 bases and J 9 bases; nucleotides not matched to a gene: 5. The CDR3 here is CATTGTGGPEQFF. Written as DNA, the CDR3 is TGTGCCACCACCGGGACAGGGGGTCCTGAGCAGTTCTTC.

The chain uses TRBV6-1 and TRBJ2-7, with 12 bases matching TRBD1. The J segment lost 5 bases and the V segment lost 3 bases, leaving 5 bases of the junction unmatched. The germline CDR1 and CDR2 sequences are MNHNS and SASEGT. The CDR3 contains 15 residues. CDR3 protein: CASSDLGTGGDEQYF. The CDR3 DNA follows: TGTGCCAGCAGTGACCTGGGGACAGGGGGCGACGAGCAGTACTTC.

The chain couples TRBV6-4 to TRBJ2-1; 8 positions match TRBD1. The germline gives CDR1 MRHNA, CDR2 SNTAGT. Trimming removed 4 bases from V and 5 bases from J; junction bases left unmatched: 7. The CDR3 contains 15 residues. The DNA for the CDR3 is TGTGCCAGCAGTGGAGTCGGACAGGGAGACAATGAGCAGTTCTTC. Translated, it gives CASSGVGQGDNEQFF.

This clone was found once. This chain connects TRBV27 to TRBJ2-3; maybe TRBD2 (6 bases). The CDR3 covers 15 residues. Per the germline V gene, CDR1 is MNHEY and CDR2 is SMNVEV (reference sequence). Trimming cost V 4 bases and J 6 bases, with 17 bases left between them. CDR3 nucleotides: TGTGCCAGCAGTTATGGGGGGAGCTGGGCGGATACGCAGTATTTT. This gives the protein CASSYGGSWADTQYF.